Below are 8 T cell receptor beta chains sequenced from a single sample in a study of identical twins. TCRdb analysed the 5' RACE reads with MiXCR anew, one entry per CDR3 protein. This sample carries roughly 260,000 distinct CDR3 sequences, about an eighth of them seen once, and the ten largest clones take 8.5% to 10%. Sequenced material: memory (CD45RO+) T cells sorted from blood. The receptors stem from a woman aged 18-35 years in good health.

V is TRBV20-1 and J is TRBJ2-1, with D possibly being TRBD2 (5 bases). Germline V gene sequence: CDR1 DFQATT, CDR2 SNEGSKA (reference sequence). Between the trimmed V and J ends, which lost 2 bases and 3 bases, there was a span of 14 bases. This CDR3 spans 15 amino acids. The CDR3 coding sequence is TGCAGTGCTAGAAATGGCGCGGAGGTCTACAATGAGCAGTTCTTC. This translates into CSARNGAEVYNEQFF.

CDR3 bases: TGTGCCAGCAGTCGCACAGACTCCAATCAGCCCCAGCATTTT. The encoded protein is CASSRTDSNQPQHF. The chain links TRBV6-1 to TRBJ1-5; D is ambiguous. The CDR3 consists of 14 residues. Germline CDR1 reads MNHNS; CDR2 reads SASEGT. Trimming removed 5 bases from V and 3 bases from J, with 11 bases in between.

The sample holds many counts of this clonotype. V is TRBV20-1 and J is TRBJ1-4; D gene uncertain. The ends were cut back, 2 bases at V and 7 bases at J, with 11 bases in the middle. The V gene's germline CDR1 is DFQATT and CDR2 SNEGSKA (reference sequence). This CDR3 comprises 13 residues. The CDR3 bases are TGCAGTGCTAGACATCCAACCGTTGAAAAACTGTTTTTT. Amino acids: CSARHPTVEKLFF.

A few counts support this clonotype. The chain joins TRBV6-4 to TRBJ2-3; tentatively, D is TRBD2 (6 bases). V lost 4 bases and J 1 base, leaving 9 bases between the germline ends. The CDR3 loop spans 14 amino acids. In germline, CDR1 is MRHNA, CDR2 SNTAGT. CDR3 bases: TGTGCCAGCAGTGGGGCTAGCGGCACAGATACGCAGTATTTT. It translates to CASSGASGTDTQYF.

V is TRBV11-1 and J is TRBJ1-1; possibly TRBD1 for D (5 bases). CDR1 and CDR2 (germline): SGHAT, FQDESV (reference sequence). Trimming pared 5 bases from V and 4 bases from J, leaving 20 bases between. The CDR3 sequence is 16 residues long. The CDR3 here is CASSRSGGGEATEAFF. DNA for the CDR3: TGTGCCAGCAGCCGCAGCGGAGGAGGGGAGGCCACTGAAGCTTTCTTT.

This clonotype was counted at least ten times. In nucleotides, the CDR3 is TGTGCCAGCAGGAACCGGGACAGGGAAGAGACCCAGTACTTC. As protein: CASRNRDREETQYF. V is TRBV6-1 and J is TRBJ2-5; 9 nucleotides agree with TRBD1. The CDR3 sequence is 14 residues long. V was pared by 6 bases and J by 3 bases, with 5 bases of the junction left unmatched. CDR1 and CDR2 from the germline V gene are MNHNS and SASEGT.

This CDR3 reads CASSYTPSGSRDTDTQYF. DNA of the CDR3: TGTGCCAGCAGTTACACTCCTAGCGGGAGCCGCGACACAGATACGCAGTATTTT. This sequence joins TRBV2 and TRBJ2-3, with TRBD2 matching over 10 bases. Germline CDR1 and CDR2: SNHLY and FYNNEI. V lost 5 bases, J lost 2 bases, and 13 bases stayed unmatched. The length of the CDR3 is 18 residues.

V and J are TRBV28 and TRBJ1-3; D possibly corresponds to TRBD1 (5 bases). The germline V and J ends were trimmed by 4 bases and 2 bases, with 12 bases remaining between them. The CDR3 has 15 amino acids. Germline V gene data show CDR1 as MDHEN and CDR2 as SYDVKM. The chain's CDR3 is CASSYSGLPGNTIYF. CDR3 DNA: TGTGCCAGCAGTTACTCAGGGCTCCCTGGAAACACCATATATTTT.